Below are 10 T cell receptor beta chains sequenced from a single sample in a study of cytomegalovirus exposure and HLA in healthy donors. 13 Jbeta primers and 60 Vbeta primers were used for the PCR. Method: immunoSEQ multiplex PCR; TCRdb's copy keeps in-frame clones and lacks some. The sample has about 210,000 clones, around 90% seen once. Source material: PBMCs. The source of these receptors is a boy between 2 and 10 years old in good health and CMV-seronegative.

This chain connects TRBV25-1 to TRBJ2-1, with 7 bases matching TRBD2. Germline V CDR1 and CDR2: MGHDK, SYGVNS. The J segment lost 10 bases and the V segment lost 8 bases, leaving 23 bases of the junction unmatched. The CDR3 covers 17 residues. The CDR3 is CASVTTLGASGTREQFF. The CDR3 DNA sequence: TGTGCCAGCGTAACCACTCTTGGGGCTAGCGGTACGCGGGAGCAGTTCTTC. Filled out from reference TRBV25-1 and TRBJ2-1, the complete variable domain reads EADIYQTPRYLVIGTGKKITLECSQTMGHDKMYWYQQDPGMELHLIHYSYGVNSTEKGDLSSESTVSRIRTEHFPLTLESARPSHTSQYLCASVTTLGASGTREQFFGPGTRLTVL.

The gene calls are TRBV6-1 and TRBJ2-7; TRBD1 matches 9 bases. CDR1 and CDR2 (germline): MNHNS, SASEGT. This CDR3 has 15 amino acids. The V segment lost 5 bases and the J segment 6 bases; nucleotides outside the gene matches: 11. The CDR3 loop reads CASSFEGQGSSEQYF. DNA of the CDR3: TGTGCCAGCAGTTTCGAAGGACAGGGGTCATCCGAGCAGTACTTC.

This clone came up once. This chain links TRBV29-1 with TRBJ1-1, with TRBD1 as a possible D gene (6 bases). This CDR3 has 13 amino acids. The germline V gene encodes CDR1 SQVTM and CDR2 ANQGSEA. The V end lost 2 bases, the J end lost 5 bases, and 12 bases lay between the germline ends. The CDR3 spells CSVERRGATEAFF. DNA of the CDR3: TGCAGCGTTGAACGGCGGGGGGCGACTGAAGCTTTCTTT.

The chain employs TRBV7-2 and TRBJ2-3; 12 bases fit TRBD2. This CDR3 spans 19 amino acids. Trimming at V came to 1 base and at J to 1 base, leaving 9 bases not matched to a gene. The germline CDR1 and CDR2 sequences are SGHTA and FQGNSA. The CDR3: CASSLDRLAGGRGTDTQYF. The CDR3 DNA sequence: TGTGCCAGCAGCTTAGACCGCCTAGCGGGGGGGCGGGGCACAGATACGCAGTATTTT.

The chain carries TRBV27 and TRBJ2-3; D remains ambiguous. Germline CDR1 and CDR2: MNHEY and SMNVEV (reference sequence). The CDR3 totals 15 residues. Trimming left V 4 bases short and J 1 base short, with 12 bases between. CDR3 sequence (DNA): TGTGCCAGCAGTTCCCCCTATGGAGGCACAGATACGCAGTATTTT. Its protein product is CASSSPYGGTDTQYF.

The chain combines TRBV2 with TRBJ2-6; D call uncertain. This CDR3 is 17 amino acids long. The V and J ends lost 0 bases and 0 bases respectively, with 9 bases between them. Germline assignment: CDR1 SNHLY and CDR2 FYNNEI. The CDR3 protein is CASSEARISSGANVLTF. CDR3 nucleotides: TGTGCCAGCAGTGAAGCGCGGATTAGCTCTGGGGCCAACGTCCTGACTTTC.

CDR3 region: CASSVEGRSDTQYF. CDR3 sequence (DNA): TGTGCCAGCAGCGTAGAAGGGAGGAGTGATACGCAGTATTTT. The chain uses TRBV9 and TRBJ2-3, with D perhaps TRBD2 (6 bases). V lost 0 bases to trimming and J lost 6 bases, with 11 bases between them. CDR3 size: 14 residues. Germline CDR1 reads SGDLS; CDR2 reads YYNGEE. The full variable domain, in which reference TRBV9 and TRBJ2-3 provide the parts outside the CDR3, is DSGVTQTPKHLITATGQRVTLRCSPRSGDLSVYWYQQSLDQGLQFLIQYYNGEERAKGNILERFSAQQFPDLHSELNLSSLELGDSALYFCASSVEGRSDTQYFGPGTRLTVL.

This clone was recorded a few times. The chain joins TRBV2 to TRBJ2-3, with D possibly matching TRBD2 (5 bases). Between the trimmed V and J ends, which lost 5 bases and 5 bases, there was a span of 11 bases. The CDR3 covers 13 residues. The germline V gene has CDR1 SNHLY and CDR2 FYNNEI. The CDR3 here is CASSREVGDTQYF. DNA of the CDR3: TGTGCCAGCAGTCGGGAAGTAGGAGATACGCAGTATTTT. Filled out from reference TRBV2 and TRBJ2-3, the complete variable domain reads EPEVTQTPSHQVTQMGQEVILRCVPISNHLYFYWYRQILGQKVEFLVSFYNNEISEKSEIFDDQFSVERPDGSNFTLKIRSTKLEDSAMYFCASSREVGDTQYFGPGTRLTVL.

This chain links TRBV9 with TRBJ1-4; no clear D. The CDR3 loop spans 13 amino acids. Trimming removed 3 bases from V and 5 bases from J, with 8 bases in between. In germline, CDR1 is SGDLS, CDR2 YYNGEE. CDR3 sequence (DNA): TGTGCCAGCAGCGCTACCCGGAATGAAAAACTGTTTTTT. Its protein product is CASSATRNEKLFF.

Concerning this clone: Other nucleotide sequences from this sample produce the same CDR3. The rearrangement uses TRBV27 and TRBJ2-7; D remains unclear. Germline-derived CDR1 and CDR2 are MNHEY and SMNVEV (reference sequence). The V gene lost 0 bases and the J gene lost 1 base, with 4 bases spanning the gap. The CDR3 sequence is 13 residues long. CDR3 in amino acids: CASSLSRSYEQYF. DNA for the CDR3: TGTGCCAGCAGTTTATCACGGTCCTACGAGCAGTACTTC.